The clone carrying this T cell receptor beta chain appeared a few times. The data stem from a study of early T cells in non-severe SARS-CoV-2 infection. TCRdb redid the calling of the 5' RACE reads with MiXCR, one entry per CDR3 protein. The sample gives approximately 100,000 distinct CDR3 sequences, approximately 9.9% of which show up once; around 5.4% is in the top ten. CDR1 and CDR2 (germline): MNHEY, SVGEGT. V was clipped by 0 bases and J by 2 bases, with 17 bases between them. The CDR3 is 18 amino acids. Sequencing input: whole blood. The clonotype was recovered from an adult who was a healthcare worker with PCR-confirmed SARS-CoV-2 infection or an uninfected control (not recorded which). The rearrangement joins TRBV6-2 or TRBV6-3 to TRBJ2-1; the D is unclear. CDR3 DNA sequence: TGTGCCAGCAGTTACTCGATATATGGGGAAGGGACCTACAATGAGCAGTTCTTC. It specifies CASSYSIYGEGTYNEQFF.